The T cell receptor beta chain described here comes from a study of regulatory T cells in long-lasting Graves disease. Study at large: Graves' patients who were just diagnosed had used antithyroid drugs for under 3 months.

Building of the TCR beta libraries involved iRepertoire HTBI primers and Arm-PCR of CDR3 regions. Each CDR3 protein gets one entry after TCRdb re-called the multiplex PCR reads with MiXCR. The sample lists a few hundred thousand distinct CDR3 sequences; approximately 16% were seen once. The J segment lost 0 bases and the V segment lost 7 bases, leaving 10 bases of the junction unmatched. Germline V gene lookup returns CDR1 WSHSY and CDR2 SAAADI. The CDR3 contains 18 residues. The time point was: newly diagnosed GD, antithyroid drugs for less than 3 months. There was RNA extracted from PBMCs, and the TCR library was made from it. Tubes containing EDTA received about 10 milliliters of drawn peripheral blood. This clonotype was seen once. The same data also went into a second study, on T cells in Graves' hyperthyroidism and ophthalmopathy. That work contributes: Separating ophthalmopathy from stable hyperthyroidism was achieved by a 13 V-J model. The model predicted ophthalmopathy a median roughly 6.5 months before onset.

The TCR was taken from a man in his forties or fifties with Graves disease. The V call is TRBV10-2, the J call TRBJ2-6; 9 nucleotides line up with TRBD2. The specimen was peripheral blood mononuclear cells (PBMCs), collected at new diagnosis, from a patient treated with antithyroid drugs. The CDR3 DNA follows: TGCGCCAGCACCCCCGTGGCTAGCGGGGACTCTGGGGCCAACGTCCTGACTTTC. The encoded protein is CASTPVASGDSGANVLTF.